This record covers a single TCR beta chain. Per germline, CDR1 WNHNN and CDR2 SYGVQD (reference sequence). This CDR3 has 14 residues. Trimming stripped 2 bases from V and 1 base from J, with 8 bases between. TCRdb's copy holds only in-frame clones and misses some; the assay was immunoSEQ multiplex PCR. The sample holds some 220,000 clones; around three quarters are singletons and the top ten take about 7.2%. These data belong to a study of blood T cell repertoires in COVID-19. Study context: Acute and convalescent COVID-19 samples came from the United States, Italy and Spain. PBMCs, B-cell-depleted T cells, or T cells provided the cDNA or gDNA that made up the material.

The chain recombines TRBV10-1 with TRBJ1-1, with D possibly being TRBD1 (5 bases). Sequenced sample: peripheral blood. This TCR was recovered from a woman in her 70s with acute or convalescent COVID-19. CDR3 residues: CASSETTANTEAFF. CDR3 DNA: TGCGCCAGCAGTGAGACGACAGCGAACACTGAAGCTTTCTTT.